These 8 T cell receptor beta chains were sequenced from one sample in a study of T cell repertoires in cytomegalovirus infection. One entry per CDR3 protein, called by TCRdb with MiXCR from the reads. The sample has over 100,000 distinct CDR3 sequences; 9.5% to 13% are singletons. These receptors' antigens are unknown. Sequenced input: PBMCs, sequenced either directly or after in vitro stimulation (not recorded which). These receptors were obtained from a human donor in good health (CMV status not recorded). Some clones in this sample may be carry-over from other donors' samples.

This clonotype was detected many times. This sequence joins TRBV6-6 and TRBJ2-2, with 11 bases identical to TRBD2. This CDR3 spans 17 amino acids. Per the germline V gene, CDR1 is MNHNY and CDR2 is SVGAGI (reference sequence). Trimming removed 5 bases from V and 4 bases from J; junction bases left unmatched: 9. CDR3 coding DNA: TGTGCCAGCAGTGGGGTAGCGGGAGGGGAGGGCACCGGGGAGCTGTTTTTT. Protein sequence: CASSGVAGGEGTGELFF.

The rearrangement links TRBV5-5 to TRBJ1-1; D perhaps matches TRBD1 (6 bases). Trimming pared 4 bases from V and 1 base from J, leaving 11 bases between. CDR1 is SGHKS, CDR2 YYEKEE, per germline (reference sequence). The CDR3 is made up of 14 amino acids. The DNA for the CDR3 is TGTGCCAGCAGCACGGGACACCAGAACACTGAAGCTTTCTTT. Its translation: CASSTGHQNTEAFF.

This clonotype showed up just a few times. The rearrangement links TRBV4-2 to TRBJ2-5, with 8 bases identical to TRBD2. The CDR3 is made up of 13 amino acids. V lost 6 bases, J lost 3 bases, and 3 bases stayed unmatched. Germline CDR1 and CDR2: LGHNA and YNFKEQ. The CDR3 protein is CASRGREEETQYF. CDR3 nucleotides: TGTGCCAGCAGGGGGCGGGAGGAAGAGACCCAGTACTTC.

This clonotype was seen many times. The chain is built from TRBV6-6 and TRBJ1-2; TRBD1 is a possible D gene (5 bases). Germline-derived CDR1 and CDR2 are MNHNY and SVGAGI (reference sequence). Trimming stripped 2 bases from V and 8 bases from J, with 18 bases between. The CDR3 has 15 amino acids. The CDR3 coding sequence is TGTGCCAGCAGTTACAGTCCAGGGATAACGCGAGGCTACACCTTC. Amino acids: CASSYSPGITRGYTF.

This clonotype was seen ten or more times. The rearrangement uses TRBV10-3 and TRBJ1-5, with D unclear. The V and J ends lost 3 bases and 3 bases respectively, with 6 bases between them. This CDR3 has 13 amino acids. Germline loops: CDR1 ENHRY, CDR2 SYGVKD. The CDR3: CAISDQANQPQHF. CDR3 nucleotide sequence: TGTGCCATCAGTGATCAGGCCAATCAGCCCCAGCATTTT.

This clonotype was observed many times. The chain has TRBV7-2 and TRBJ2-3; D gene uncertain. Germline loops: CDR1 SGHTA, CDR2 FQGNSA. The V and J ends lost 0 bases and 4 bases respectively, with 5 bases between them. This CDR3 contains 13 residues. The CDR3 spells CASSLAQPDTQYF. In nucleotides, the CDR3 is TGTGCCAGCAGCTTAGCGCAACCAGATACGCAGTATTTT.

The CDR3 coding sequence is TGCAGTGCTAGAGAGATGGTAGATACAGATACGCAGTATTTT. Protein: CSAREMVDTDTQYF. The V gene is TRBV20-1, the J gene TRBJ2-3; D is uncertain. Deletions cut 0 bases from V and 3 bases from J, with 10 bases between. This CDR3 spans 14 amino acids. CDR1 and CDR2 (germline): DFQATT, SNEGSKA (reference sequence).

With respect to this clonotype: It may be a read error: a sequence one base away is much more abundant. The V and J genes are TRBV19 and TRBJ1-2; D remains ambiguous. Germline loops: CDR1 LNHDA, CDR2 SQIVND (reference sequence). The CDR3 is 12 amino acids. The chain's CDR3 is CSSSLGIYGYTF. The CDR3 nucleotides are TGTTCCAGTAGTTTGGGCATCTATGGCTACACCTTC.